This T cell receptor beta chain came from a study of T-cell memory formation after mild COVID-19. The authors produced TCR alpha and TCR beta cDNA libraries with sample barcodes and UMIs by 5'RACE using constant-segment primers. TCRdb re-called the 5' RACE reads with MiXCR, one entry per CDR3 protein. Here the sample spans fewer than 650,000 distinct CDR3 sequences, about a fifth being singletons. Study-level points and caveats: Contracting clones localized mainly to CM and EM when CD4+ and mainly to EMRA when CD8+.

With 3 bases removed from V and 1 base from J, the gap between germline ends came to 8 bases. CDR3 length: 14 residues. A remark on this clonotype: Its target is unknown.

The sequenced material came from PBMCs or a T cell subset sorted from them (not recorded which). This chain joins TRBV12-3 or TRBV12-4 and TRBJ2-3; D not certain. The origin of this receptor is an adult woman who had mild COVID-19 (a few samples of this study predate the infection). Cell type and time point are not known. The CDR3 DNA follows: TGTGCCAGCAGTTTCGGGTGGGGCACAGATACGCAGTATTTT. As protein: CASSFGWGTDTQYF.